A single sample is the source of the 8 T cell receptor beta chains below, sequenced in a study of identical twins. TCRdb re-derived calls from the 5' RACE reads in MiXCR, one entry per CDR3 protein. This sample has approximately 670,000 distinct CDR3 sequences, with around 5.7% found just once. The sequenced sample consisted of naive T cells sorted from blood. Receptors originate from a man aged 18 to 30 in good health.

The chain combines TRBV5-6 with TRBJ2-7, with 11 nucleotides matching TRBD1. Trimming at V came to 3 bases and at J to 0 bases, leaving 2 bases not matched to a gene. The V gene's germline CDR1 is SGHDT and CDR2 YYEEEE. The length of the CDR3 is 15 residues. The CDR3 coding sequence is TGTGCCAGCAGCTGGACAGGGGGCGCCTCCTACGAGCAGTACTTC. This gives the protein CASSWTGGASYEQYF.

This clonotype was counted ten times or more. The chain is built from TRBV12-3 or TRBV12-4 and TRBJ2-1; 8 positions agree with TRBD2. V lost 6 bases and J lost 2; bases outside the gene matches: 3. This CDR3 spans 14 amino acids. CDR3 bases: TGTGCCAGCAGGCGGGAGGCACCCTACAATGAGCAGTTCTTC. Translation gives CASRREAPYNEQFF.

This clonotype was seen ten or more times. The CDR3 region has the DNA TGTGCCGCTAGACCGGGACGGTTTGTCTCAGATACGCAGTATTTT. This encodes CAARPGRFVSDTQYF. The chain joins TRBV10-3 to TRBJ2-3; either TRBD1 or TRBD2 may fit D (5 bases each). CDR1 and CDR2 from the germline V gene are ENHRY and SYGVKD. V lost 11 bases and J lost 4, with 22 bases in between. This CDR3 spans 15 amino acids.

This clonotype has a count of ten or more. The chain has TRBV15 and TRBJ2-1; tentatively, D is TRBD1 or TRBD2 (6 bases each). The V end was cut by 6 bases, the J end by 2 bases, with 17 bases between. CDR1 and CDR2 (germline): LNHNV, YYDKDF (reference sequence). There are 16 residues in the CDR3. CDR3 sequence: CATRGGRDSPYNEQFF. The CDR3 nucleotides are TGTGCCACCAGGGGGGGCCGGGACTCGCCCTACAATGAGCAGTTCTTC.

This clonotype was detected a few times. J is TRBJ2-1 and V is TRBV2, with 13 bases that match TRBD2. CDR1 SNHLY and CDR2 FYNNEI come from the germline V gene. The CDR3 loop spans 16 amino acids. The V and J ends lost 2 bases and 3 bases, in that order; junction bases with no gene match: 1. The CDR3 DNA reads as TGTGCCAGCAGTGAATGGACTAGCGGGAGCTACAATGAGCAGTTCTTC. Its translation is CASSEWTSGSYNEQFF.

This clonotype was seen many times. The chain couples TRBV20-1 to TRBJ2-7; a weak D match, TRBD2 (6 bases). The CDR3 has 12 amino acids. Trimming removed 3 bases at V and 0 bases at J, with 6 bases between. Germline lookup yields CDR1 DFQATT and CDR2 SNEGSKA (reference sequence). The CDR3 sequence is CSASGSSYEQYF. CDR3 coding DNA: TGCAGTGCTAGCGGGAGCTCCTACGAGCAGTACTTC.

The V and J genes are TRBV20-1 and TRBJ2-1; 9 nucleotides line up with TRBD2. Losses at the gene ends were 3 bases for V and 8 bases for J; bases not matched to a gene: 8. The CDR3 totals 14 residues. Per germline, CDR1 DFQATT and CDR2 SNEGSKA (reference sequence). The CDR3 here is CSARELAGVHEQFF. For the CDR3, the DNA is TGCAGTGCTAGGGAGTTAGCGGGAGTCCATGAGCAGTTCTTC.

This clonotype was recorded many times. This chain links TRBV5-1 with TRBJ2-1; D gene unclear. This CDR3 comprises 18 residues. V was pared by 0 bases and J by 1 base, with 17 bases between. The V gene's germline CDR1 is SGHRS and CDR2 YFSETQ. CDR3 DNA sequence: TGCGCCAGCAGCTTGGCCTTCGCCCGACGTCAATCCTACAATGAGCAGTTCTTC. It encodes CASSLAFARRQSYNEQFF.